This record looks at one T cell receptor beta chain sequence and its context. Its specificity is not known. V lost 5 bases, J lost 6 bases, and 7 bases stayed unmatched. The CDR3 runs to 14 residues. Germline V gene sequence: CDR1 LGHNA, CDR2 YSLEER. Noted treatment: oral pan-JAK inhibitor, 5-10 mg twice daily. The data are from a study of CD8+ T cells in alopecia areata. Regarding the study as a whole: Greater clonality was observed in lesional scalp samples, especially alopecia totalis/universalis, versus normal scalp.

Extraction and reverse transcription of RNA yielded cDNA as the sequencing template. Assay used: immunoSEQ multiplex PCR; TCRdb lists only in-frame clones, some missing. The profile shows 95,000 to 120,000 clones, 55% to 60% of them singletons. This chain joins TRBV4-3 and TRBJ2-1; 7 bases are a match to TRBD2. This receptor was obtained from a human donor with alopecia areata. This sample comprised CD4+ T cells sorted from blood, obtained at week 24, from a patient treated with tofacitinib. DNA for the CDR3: TGCGCCAGCAGCTCGCTGACTAGCCGCAATGAGCAGTTCTTC. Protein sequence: CASSSLTSRNEQFF.